This TCR beta chain was sequenced in a study of low-dose radiotherapy and immunotherapy resistance in tumors. Gene-specific TRAV and TRBV primers were used for first-strand cDNA, covering alpha and beta chains. Over approximately 20 PCR cycles, TCRs were amplified from a constant-region primer and V-primer adapter. Following isolation, mRNA was amplified via in vitro transcription. TCRdb fed the reads into MiXCR, producing one record per CDR3 protein. The data contain more than 70,000 distinct CDR3 sequences, roughly 30% of them singletons. Time point noted: before trial treatment. Between the trimmed V and J ends, which lost 9 bases and 4 bases, there was a span of 22 bases. This CDR3 spans 17 amino acids. Per the germline V gene, CDR1 is LNHDA and CDR2 is SQIVND (reference sequence). This clonotype has at least ten counts.

The chain recombines TRBV19 with TRBJ2-6; tentative D call: TRBD1 (6 bases). The sample here was PBMCs, taken before treatment. The clonotype originates from a female donor with ovarian cancer. For the CDR3, the DNA is TGTGCCAGCCAACAACCGTACAGGGTAGCGGGGGCCAACGTCCTGACTTTC. Its protein product is CASQQPYRVAGANVLTF.